This T cell receptor (beta chain) was recovered during a study of cytomegalovirus exposure and HLA in healthy donors (dated by TCRdb to the late 2010s). Study-wide context: In an earlier analysis of fewer than 750 of the donors, about 260 Gb of sequence data and roughly 100 million unique TCR beta sequences from about 190 million T cells were reported. Every discovery cohort repertoire had been produced on one sequencing platform. The T cell repertoires of some 670 subjects were profiled by immunosequencing and related to cytomegalovirus serostatus. The study aimed to test whether signatures of past pathogen exposure could be identified by cataloging public T cell receptors. Typing coverage differed by locus: A, B, C, DRB1 and DQB1 were typed in roughly 620-630 donors, DQA1 in approximately 520, DPA1 in over 600, and DPB1 in approximately 450. Because of strong linkage in the cohort, 4 to 6 DR-DQ haplotypes were treated as single units for association and clustering. In an earlier analysis of 500 to 650 of the donors, high-throughput TCR beta sequencing was used to judge whether each TCR beta V gene segment behaved as functional or pseudogenic. Class I and class II HLA loci were covered by the typing at four-digit resolution. Donor age, sex, ethnicity and CMV serostatus were compiled together with the repertoire data. Among the roughly 400 genotyped donors, under 90% belonged to the genetic ancestry cluster associated with self-reported Caucasian donors. Roughly 320 gigabases of sequencing data and around 90 million unique TCR sequences made up an early release that covered several hundred HLA-typed donors. In a later analysis, previously published TCR beta repertoires from 600 to 850 donors were re-analyzed and high-resolution HLA genotyping was added so that TCR occurrence patterns could be studied. Across approximately 400 genotyped donors of the cohort, an average of about 250,000 unique TCR beta nucleotide sequences per donor were sequenced, and approximately 19% of those sequences were non-productive. In the later analysis, no new phenotypic data were used to find candidate immune exposures; instead, reliance was placed on TCR beta sequences and their occurrence across donors. Along with the roughly 610-subject first cohort, a separate validation cohort of 120 different subjects was used. A later genetic analysis took genome-wide SNP genotypes for about 65% of the roughly 670 donors and used that subset as a discovery cohort. The study combined high-throughput TCR immunosequencing, statistical association of individual TCRs with disease status, and machine learning to predict cytomegalovirus infection status.

Reading the germline V gene gives CDR1 MGHDK and CDR2 SYGVNS. V sheds 11 bases and J sheds 3 bases, leaving 13 bases between their ends. Including cysteine and phenylalanine, the CDR3 has 12 amino acids. The retained sequence is limited to the CDR3, 36 bases, with the frame set at the first base. The library was produced with the immunoSEQ multiplex PCR assay. A mixture of 60 forward primers for TCR Vbeta segments and 13 reverse primers for TCR Jbeta segments was used in the multiplex PCR. A multiplex PCR assay on genomic DNA amplified the CDR3 region of rearranged TCR beta genes. The Illumina HiSeq System was used to sequence the amplified TCR beta libraries as 87-base-pair reads. Per the authors' processing: In a later analysis, tens of millions of unique TCR beta chains were counted across the 500 to 850 repertoires, and roughly 11 million of these chains were shared by at least two donors. A nearest-neighbor algorithm error-corrected the raw reads and collapsed the reads into unique sequences, merging closely related sequences to remove PCR and sequencing errors. CDR3 sequences were aligned to IMGT reference sequences to assign V, D and J gene segments. For a sequence to be retained, a match of at least six nucleotides to both a V gene segment and a J gene segment was required. A rearrangement counted as productive if the CDR3 had no stop codons and remained in frame with V and J, and every other rearrangement counted as non-productive. CDR3 was defined by IMGT convention, running from the second conserved V-encoded cysteine to the conserved J-encoded phenylalanine. The earlier analysis of approximately 590 of the donors excluded any sequence lacking an unambiguous match to a single V gene segment. In an earlier analysis of several hundred of the donors, V segments were called functional above 56.7% productive rearrangements and were called segregating when the between-donor standard deviation exceeded 5%. A statistical classification framework was built to diagnose cytomegalovirus status from the catalog of TCR beta chain sequences. A later analysis assigned V and J genes by comparing TCR nucleotide sequences with IMGT/GENE-DB human TR gene sequences. In a later analysis, CDR3 sequences and most-parsimonious VDJ recombination scenarios were assigned using the TCRdist pipeline. In a later analysis, each TCR beta chain was defined by its CDR3 amino acid sequence together with its V-gene family, and reads without a unique V-gene family were excluded. A later analysis removed 592 highly shared, low-generation-probability nucleotide sequences to deal with suspected cross-contamination and a sequencing artifact. For each public chain, a later analysis derived a clonal expansion index from normalized ranks of inferred template counts within each repertoire. Generation probabilities in a later analysis came from a VDJ recombination model fitted to out-of-frame rearrangements, and those results were checked against IGoR. In a later analysis, TCR-TCR, TCR-HLA and TCR-CMV co-occurrence was scored with hypergeometric tests, and a repertoire-size bias correction was applied to TCR pairs. False discovery rates were estimated in a later analysis by permuting HLA or CMV assignments 20 times. In a later analysis, co-occurring TCRs were grouped using DBSCAN, and TCRdist sequence similarity was added for clustering within HLA-allele-positive subsets. For co-occurrence clustering, repertoires with fewer than 30,000 or more than 120,000 public chains were excluded, along with five repertoires with anomalous nucleotide sharing. TCRdb obtained this table from immuneACCESS and retained in-frame rearrangements with V and J assigned. These tables miss some clones; where compared with another copy, unresolved V genes account for less than half of the shortfall, and the remainder is unexplained. The V and J calls and clone size come from that table; D and trimming were worked out from the DNA. For this sample there are about 120,000 clones; over 65% appear just once. About 8.9% of the sample is held by the ten biggest clonotypes.

The cohort consisted of 666 healthy bone marrow donors. Cohort members were all nominally healthy when sampled, although unrecorded immune exposures were likely present. The donor tested CMV seropositive and was one of the 289 seropositive cohort members. A peripheral blood sample was provided by each donor, and peripheral blood mononuclear cells were used for TCR beta sequencing. The Qiagen DNeasy Blood Extraction Kit was used to extract genomic DNA from the blood cell samples. Results the study describes overall, beyond this receptor: According to a later analysis, TCR association rates differed among HLA loci, with DRB1 alleles showing the most associated TCRs and HLA-C alleles showing the fewest. Correlated functional status among segregating V segments might reflect linkage disequilibrium, but an unknown experimental factor could not be ruled out. This cohort had only TCR beta chains sequenced, and the lack of alpha or paired-chain data limited which features could be detected. In a later analysis, 15,000 to 20,000 TCR beta sequences were associated with specific HLA alleles at a false discovery rate of 0.05. A total of about 150 TCR beta chains were listed by the study as associated with cytomegalovirus. A further reported finding was that TCR beta sequences accurately predicted the HLA-A and HLA-B alleles for most subjects in the first cohort. In an earlier analysis of some 550 of the donors, most TCR beta V segments were observed in productive rearrangements about 87% or about 30% of the time, broadly matching IMGT annotations. A later genetic analysis associated a missense DCLRE1C variant with V-gene and J-gene trimming of TCR beta chains, and an independent cohort replicated the association. Compared with the 666-donor mean, donors in an Asian-associated ancestry cluster had fewer N-insertions in productive TCRs, according to a later genetic analysis. In a later analysis, HLA-associated TCR beta chains were found to be more clonally expanded and to have lower generation probabilities than equally common non-associated chains. Because some donors lacked HLA typing at each locus, the association tests relied only on the typed subset. In a later analysis, most CMV-associated TCR beta chains were found to appear HLA-restricted, with HLA associations seemingly driven largely by CMV exposure. The earlier analysis of 587 of the donors excluded approximately 17 rarely observed V segments, including chromosome 9 orphons, because counts were too low. The sequencing pipeline was judged likely to have produced a cluster of highly shared sequence variants as a technical artifact. When HLA alleles, especially DR and DQ, strongly co-occurred, attributing TCR associations to individual alleles was difficult. In both the original and validation cohorts, the classifier was reported to diagnose cytomegalovirus status with high specificity and sensitivity. Some IMGT-functional V segments, including TRBV6-2 and TRBV6-3, could not be distinguished by the 87-base-pair reads and were therefore excluded. Several of the top co-occurrence clusters appeared to be linked to parvovirus B19, influenza, CMV and Epstein-Barr virus, according to a later analysis. For the cohort, immune exposure information was limited to CMV serostatus. Across donors, most TCR sequences were observed very rarely, whereas some public TCRs were present in many individuals. In vitro tests confirmed that a few of the cytomegalovirus-associated TCR beta chains recognize cytomegalovirus antigens. Roughly uniform sequencing depth across donors was assumed in presence/absence analyses, although this assumption may not hold. The authors suggested that the approach could potentially be extended to other disease states and immunological phenotypes.

A remark on this clone: The antigen it binds to is not known. There are no base qualities to consult, and no much larger clone falls within one base.

The sequence derives from a woman in her thirties or forties in good health and CMV-seropositive. The chain uses TRBV25-1 and TRBJ1-1, with an unclear D gene assignment. Sequencing was done on a sample of PBMCs. CDR3 region: CASDGEYTEAFF. The DNA sequence is given as TGTGCCTCGGATGGGGAGTACACTGAAGCTTTCTTT. With the portions outside the CDR3 filled from the reference TRBV25-1 and TRBJ1-1 genes, the complete variable region becomes EADIYQTPRYLVIGTGKKITLECSQTMGHDKMYWYQQDPGMELHLIHYSYGVNSTEKGDLSSESTVSRIRTEHFPLTLESARPSHTSQYLCASDGEYTEAFFGQGTRLTVV.